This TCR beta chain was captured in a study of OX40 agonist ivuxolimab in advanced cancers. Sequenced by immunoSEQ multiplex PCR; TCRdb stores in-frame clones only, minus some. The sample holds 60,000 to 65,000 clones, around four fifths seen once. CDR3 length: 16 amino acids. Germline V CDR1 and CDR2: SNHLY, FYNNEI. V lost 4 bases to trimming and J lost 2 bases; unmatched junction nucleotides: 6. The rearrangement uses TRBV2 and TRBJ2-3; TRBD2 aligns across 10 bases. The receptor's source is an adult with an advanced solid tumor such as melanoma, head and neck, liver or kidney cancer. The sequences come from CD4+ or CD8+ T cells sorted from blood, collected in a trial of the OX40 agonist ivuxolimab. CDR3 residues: CASSGGLAAITDTQYF. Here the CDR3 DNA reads TGTGCCAGCAGTGGAGGACTAGCGGCCATCACAGATACGCAGTATTTT.